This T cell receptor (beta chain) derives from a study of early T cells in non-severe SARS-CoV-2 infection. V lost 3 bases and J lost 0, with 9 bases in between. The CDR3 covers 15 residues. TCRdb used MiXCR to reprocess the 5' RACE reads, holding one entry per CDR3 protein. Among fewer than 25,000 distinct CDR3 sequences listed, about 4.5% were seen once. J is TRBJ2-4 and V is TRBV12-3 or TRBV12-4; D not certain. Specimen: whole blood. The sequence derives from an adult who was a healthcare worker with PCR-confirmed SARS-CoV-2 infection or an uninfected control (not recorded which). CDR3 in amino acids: CASSFRTLAKNIQYF. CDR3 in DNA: TGTGCCAGCAGTTTTAGAACCCTAGCCAAAAACATTCAGTACTTC.